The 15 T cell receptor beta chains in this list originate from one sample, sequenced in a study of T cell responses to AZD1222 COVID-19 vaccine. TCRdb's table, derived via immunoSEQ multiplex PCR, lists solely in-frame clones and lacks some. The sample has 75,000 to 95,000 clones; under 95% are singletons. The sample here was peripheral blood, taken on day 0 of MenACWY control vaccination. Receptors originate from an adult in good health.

DNA for the CDR3: TGTGCCAGCAGTAGGACAGGGGACAATGAGCAGTTCTTC. Its translation: CASSRTGDNEQFF. The chain recombines TRBV6-2 or TRBV6-3 with TRBJ2-1, with 9 bases lining up with TRBD1. This CDR3 is built from 13 residues. Per germline, CDR1 MNHEY and CDR2 SVGEGT. The junction had 1 base not matched to a gene; V was cut back by 5 bases and J by 5 bases.

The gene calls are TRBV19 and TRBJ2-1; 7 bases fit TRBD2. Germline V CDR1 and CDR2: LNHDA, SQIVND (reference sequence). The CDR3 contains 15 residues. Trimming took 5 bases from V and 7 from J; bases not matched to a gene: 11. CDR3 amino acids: CASSPGDYHGNEQFF. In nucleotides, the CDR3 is TGTGCCAGTAGTCCCGGGGACTACCATGGGAATGAGCAGTTCTTC.

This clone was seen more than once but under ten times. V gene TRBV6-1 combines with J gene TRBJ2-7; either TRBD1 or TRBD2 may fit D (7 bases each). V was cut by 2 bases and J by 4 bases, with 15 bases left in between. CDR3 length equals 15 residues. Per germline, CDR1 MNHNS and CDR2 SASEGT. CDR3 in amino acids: CASSEMAGGVYEQYF. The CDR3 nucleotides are TGTGCCAGCAGTGAAATGGCAGGGGGGGTGTACGAGCAGTACTTC.

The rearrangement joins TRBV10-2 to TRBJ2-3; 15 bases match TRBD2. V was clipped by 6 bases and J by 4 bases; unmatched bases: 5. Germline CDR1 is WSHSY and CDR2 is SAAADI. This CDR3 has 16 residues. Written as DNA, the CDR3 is TGCGCCAGCAGAGAGAGGACTAGCGGGGGGGCAGATACGCAGTATTTT. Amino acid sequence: CASRERTSGGADTQYF.

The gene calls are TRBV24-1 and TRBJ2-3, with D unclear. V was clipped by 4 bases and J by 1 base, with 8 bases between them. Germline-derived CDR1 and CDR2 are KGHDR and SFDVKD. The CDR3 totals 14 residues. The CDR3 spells CATSERVGTDTQYF. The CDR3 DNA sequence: TGTGCCACCAGTGAAAGGGTCGGCACAGATACGCAGTATTTT.

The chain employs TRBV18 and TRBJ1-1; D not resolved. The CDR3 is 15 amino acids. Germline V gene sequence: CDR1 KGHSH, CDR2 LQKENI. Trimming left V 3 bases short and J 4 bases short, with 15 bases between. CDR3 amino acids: CASSPSKPSVTEAFF. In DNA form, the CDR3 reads TGTGCCAGCTCACCGAGCAAACCGTCAGTCACTGAAGCTTTCTTT.

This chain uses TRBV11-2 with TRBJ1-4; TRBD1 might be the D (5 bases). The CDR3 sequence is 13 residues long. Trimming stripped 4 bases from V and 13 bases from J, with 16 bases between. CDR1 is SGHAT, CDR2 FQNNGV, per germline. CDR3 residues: CASSSGPPGRLFF. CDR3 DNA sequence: TGTGCCAGCAGCTCGGGACCGCCCGGTAGACTGTTTTTT.

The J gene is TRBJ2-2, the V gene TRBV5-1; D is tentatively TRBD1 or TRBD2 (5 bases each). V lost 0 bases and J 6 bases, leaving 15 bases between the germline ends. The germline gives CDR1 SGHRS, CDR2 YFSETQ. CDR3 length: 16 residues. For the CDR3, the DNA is TGCGCCAGCAGCTTGGCCTTGGGGGAGTTTGCCGGGGAGCTGTTTTTT. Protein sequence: CASSLALGEFAGELFF.

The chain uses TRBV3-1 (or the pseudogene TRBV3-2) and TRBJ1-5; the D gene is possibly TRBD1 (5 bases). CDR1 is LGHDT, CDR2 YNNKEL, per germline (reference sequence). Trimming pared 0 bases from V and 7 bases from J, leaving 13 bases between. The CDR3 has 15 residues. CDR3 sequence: CASSQECREGQPQHF. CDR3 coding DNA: TGTGCCAGCAGCCAAGAATGCAGGGAGGGGCAGCCCCAGCATTTT.

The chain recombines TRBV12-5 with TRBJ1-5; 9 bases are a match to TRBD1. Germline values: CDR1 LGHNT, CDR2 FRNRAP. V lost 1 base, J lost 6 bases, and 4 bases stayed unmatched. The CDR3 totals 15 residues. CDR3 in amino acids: CASGLGTGVGQPQHF. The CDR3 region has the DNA TGTGCTAGTGGTTTGGGGACAGGGGTTGGTCAGCCCCAGCATTTT.

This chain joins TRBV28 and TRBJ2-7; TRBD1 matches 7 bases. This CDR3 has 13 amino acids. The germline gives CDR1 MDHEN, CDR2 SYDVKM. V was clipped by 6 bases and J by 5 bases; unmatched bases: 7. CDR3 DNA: TGTGCCAGCAGGGGACAGATACCACACGAGCAGTACTTC. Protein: CASRGQIPHEQYF.

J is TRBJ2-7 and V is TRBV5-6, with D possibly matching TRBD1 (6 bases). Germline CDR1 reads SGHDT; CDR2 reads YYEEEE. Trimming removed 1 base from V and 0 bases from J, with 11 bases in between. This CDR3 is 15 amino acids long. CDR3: CASSLSRTASYEQYF. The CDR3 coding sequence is TGTGCCAGCAGCTTGTCGAGGACAGCCTCCTACGAGCAGTACTTC.

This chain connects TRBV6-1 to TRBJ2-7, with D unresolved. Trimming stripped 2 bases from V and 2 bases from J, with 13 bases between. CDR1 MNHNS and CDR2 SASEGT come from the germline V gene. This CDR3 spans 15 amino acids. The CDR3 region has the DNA TGTGCCAGCAGTGAAAGCGCGGCCCGCACCTACGAGCAGTACTTC. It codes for CASSESAARTYEQYF.

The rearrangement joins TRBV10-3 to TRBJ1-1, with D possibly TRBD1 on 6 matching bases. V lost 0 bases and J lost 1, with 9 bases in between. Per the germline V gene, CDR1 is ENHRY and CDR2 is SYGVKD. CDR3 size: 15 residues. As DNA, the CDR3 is TGTGCCATCAGTGAGTCAGGACAGAAGAACACTGAAGCTTTCTTT. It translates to CAISESGQKNTEAFF.

The chain's CDR3 is CASSQEIGFSSPLHF. CDR3 nucleotides: TGTGCCAGCAGCCAAGAGATAGGGTTTTCTTCACCCCTCCACTTT. The chain uses TRBV14 and TRBJ1-6; D not certain. This CDR3 is 15 amino acids long. Germline-derived CDR1 and CDR2 are SGHDN and FVKESK. The ends were cut back, 0 bases at V and 9 bases at J, with 12 bases in the middle.